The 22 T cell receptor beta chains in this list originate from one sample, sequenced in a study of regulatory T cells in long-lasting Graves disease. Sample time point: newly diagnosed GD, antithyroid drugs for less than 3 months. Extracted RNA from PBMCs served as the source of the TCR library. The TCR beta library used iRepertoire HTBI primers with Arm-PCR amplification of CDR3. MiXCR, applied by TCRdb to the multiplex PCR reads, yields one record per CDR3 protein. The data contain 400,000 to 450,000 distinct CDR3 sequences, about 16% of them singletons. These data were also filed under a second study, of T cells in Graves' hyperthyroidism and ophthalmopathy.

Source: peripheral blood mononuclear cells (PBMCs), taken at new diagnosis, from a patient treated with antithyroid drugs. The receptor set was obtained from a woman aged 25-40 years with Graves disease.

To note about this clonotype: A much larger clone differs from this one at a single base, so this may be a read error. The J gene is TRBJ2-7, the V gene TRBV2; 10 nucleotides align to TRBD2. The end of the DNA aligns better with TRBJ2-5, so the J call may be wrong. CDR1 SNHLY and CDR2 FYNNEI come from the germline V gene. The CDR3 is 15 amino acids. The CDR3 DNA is TGTGTCAGCAGTCCTAGCGGGAGTGCTCAAGAGACCCAGTACTTC. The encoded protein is CVSSPSGSAQETQYF.

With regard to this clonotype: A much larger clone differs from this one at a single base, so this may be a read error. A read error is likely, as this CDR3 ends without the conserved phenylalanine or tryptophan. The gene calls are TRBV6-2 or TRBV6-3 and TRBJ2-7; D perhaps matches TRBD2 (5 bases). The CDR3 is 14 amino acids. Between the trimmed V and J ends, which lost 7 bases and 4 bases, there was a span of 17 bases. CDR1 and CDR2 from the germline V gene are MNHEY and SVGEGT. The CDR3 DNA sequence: TGTGCCAGCAAAGCAGTGGAACGGGGTTACGAGCAGTACTTA. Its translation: CASKAVERGYEQYL.

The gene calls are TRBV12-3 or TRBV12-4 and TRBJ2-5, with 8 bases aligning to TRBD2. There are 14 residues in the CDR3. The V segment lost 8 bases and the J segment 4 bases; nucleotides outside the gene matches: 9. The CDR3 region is CASARGGGRETQYF. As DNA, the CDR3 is TGTGCCAGCGCCCGGGGGGGCGGGAGAGAGACCCAGTACTTC.

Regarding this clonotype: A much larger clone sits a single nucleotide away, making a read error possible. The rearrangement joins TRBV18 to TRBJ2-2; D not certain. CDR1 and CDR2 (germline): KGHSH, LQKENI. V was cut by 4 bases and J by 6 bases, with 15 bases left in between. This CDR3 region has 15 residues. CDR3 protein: CASSLGTTSAGELFF. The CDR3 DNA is TGTGCCAGCTCACTCGGAACCACGAGTGCCGGGGAGCTGTTTTTT. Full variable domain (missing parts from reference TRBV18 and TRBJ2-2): NAGVMQNPRHLVRRRGQEARLRCSPMKGHSHVYWYRQLPEEGLKFMVYLQKENIIDESGMPKERFSAEFPKEGPSILRIQQVVRGDSAAYFCASSLGTTSAGELFFGEGSRLTVL.

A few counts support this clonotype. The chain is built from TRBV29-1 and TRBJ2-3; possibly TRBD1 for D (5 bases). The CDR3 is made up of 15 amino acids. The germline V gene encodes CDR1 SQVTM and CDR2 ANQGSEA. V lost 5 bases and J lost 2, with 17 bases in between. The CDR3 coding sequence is TGCAGCGTTCTCCAGGGTGGTAGACTCACAGATACGCAGTATTTT. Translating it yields CSVLQGGRLTDTQYF.

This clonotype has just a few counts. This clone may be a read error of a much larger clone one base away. CDR3 region: CASSWAGEAKNIQYF. The DNA of the CDR3 is TGTGCCAGCAGTTGGGCAGGGGAAGCCAAAAACATTCAGTACTTC. The chain uses TRBV28 and TRBJ2-4; possible D gene TRBD1, 6 bases. The CDR3 length is 15 residues. Trimming shortened V by 4 bases and J by 0 bases, and 10 bases separated the two germline ends. CDR1 is MDHEN, CDR2 SYDVKM, per germline.

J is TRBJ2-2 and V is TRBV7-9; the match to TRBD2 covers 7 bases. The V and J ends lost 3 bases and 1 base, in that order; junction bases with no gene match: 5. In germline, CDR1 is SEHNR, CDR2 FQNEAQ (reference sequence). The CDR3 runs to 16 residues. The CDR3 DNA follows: TGTGCCAGCAGCTTGGGGAGGGCCCAGAACACCGGGGAGCTGTTTTTT. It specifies CASSLGRAQNTGELFF.

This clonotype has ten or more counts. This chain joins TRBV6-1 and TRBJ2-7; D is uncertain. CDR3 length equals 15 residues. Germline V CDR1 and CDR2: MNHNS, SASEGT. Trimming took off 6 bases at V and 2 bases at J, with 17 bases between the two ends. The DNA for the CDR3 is TGTGCCAGCAGCCCGAGGACGACGAACCCCTACGAGCAGTACTTC. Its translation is CASSPRTTNPYEQYF.

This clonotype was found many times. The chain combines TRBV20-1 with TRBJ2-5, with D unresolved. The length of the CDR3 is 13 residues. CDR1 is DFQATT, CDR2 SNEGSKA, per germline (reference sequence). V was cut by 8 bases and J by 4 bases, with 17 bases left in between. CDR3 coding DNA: TGCAGTCCCCAGAAGGGCGCCGGAGAGACCCAGTACTTC. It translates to CSPQKGAGETQYF.

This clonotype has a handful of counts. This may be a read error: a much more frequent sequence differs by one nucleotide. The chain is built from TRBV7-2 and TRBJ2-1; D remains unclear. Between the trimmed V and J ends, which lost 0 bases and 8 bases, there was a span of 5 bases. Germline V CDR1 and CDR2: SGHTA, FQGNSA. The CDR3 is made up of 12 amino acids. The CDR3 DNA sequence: TGTGCCAGCAGCTTAGCCCCTCATGAGCAGTTCTTC. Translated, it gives CASSLAPHEQFF.

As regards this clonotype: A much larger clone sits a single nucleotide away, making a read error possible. CDR3 loop: CASSLDPPPPAGYTQYF. The CDR3, as DNA: TGTGCCAGCAGCTTAGATCCCCCCCCCCCAGCGGGATATACGCAGTATTTT. The chain joins TRBV11-2 to TRBJ2-3; 7 bases align to TRBD2. Trimming at V came to 0 bases and at J to 7 bases, leaving 13 bases not matched to a gene. The germline CDR1 and CDR2 sequences are SGHAT and FQNNGV. The CDR3 loop spans 17 amino acids.

The CDR3 sequence is CASSPSAKTYEQYF. In DNA form, the CDR3 reads TGTGCCAGCAGCCCCTCCGCCAAAACCTACGAGCAGTACTTC. This chain uses TRBV14 with TRBJ2-7; no definite D call. The germline CDR1 and CDR2 sequences are SGHDN and FVKESK. V shed 4 bases and J shed 2 bases, with 12 bases lying between them. This CDR3 is built from 14 residues.

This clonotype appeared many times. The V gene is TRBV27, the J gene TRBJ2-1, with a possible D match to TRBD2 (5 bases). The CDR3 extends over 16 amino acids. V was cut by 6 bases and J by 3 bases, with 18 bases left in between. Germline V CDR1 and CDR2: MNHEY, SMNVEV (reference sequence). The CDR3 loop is CASRAPGLFIYNEQFF. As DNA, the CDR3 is TGTGCCAGCAGAGCGCCCGGACTGTTTATCTACAATGAGCAGTTCTTC.

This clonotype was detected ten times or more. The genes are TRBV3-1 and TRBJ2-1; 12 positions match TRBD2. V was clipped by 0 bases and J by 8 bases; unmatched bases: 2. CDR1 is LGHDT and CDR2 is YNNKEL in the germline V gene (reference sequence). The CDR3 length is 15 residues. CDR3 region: CASSQEASGRDEQFF. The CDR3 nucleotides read TGTGCCAGCAGCCAAGAGGCTAGCGGGAGGGATGAGCAGTTCTTC.

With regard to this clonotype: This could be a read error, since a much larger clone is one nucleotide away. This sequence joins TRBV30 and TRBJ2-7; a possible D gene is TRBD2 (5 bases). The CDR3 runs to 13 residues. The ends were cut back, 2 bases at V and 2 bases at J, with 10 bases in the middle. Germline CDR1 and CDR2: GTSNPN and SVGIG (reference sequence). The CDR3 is CAWSMVLAYEQYF. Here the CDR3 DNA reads TGTGCCTGGAGTATGGTACTAGCCTACGAGCAGTACTTC. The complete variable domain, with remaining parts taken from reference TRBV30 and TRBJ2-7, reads SQTIHQWPATLVQPVGSPLSLECTVEGTSNPNLYWYRQAAGRGLQLLFYSVGIGQISSEVPQNLSASRPQDRQFILSSKKLLLSDSGFYLCAWSMVLAYEQYFGPGTRLTVT.

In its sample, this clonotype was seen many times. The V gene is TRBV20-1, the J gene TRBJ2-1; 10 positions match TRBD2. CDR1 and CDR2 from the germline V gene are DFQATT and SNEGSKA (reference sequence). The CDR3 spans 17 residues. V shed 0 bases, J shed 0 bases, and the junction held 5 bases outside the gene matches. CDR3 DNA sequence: TGCAGTGCTAGAGAGGGGAGCGGGAGGGCCTCCTACAATGAGCAGTTCTTC. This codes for CSAREGSGRASYNEQFF.

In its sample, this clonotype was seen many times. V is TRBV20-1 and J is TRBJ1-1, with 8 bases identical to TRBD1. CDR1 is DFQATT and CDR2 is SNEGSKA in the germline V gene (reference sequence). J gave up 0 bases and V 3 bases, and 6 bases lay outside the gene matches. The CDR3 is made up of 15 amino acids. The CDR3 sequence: CSARGRQGLNTEAFF. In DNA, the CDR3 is TGCAGTGCTAGGGGGAGACAGGGGTTGAACACTGAAGCTTTCTTT.

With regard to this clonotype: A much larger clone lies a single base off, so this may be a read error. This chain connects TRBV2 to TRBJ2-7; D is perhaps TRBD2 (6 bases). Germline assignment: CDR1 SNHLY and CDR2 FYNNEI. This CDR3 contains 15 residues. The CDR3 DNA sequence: TGTGCCAGCAGTGAAGAGGGACTCCTCTTCTACGAGCAGCACTTC. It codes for CASSEEGLLFYEQHF. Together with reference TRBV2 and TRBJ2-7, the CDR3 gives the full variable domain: EPEVTQTPSHQVTQMGQEVILRCVPISNHLYFYWYRQILGQKVEFLVSFYNNEISEKSEIFDDQFSVERPDGSNFTLKIRSTKLEDSAMYFCASSEEGLLFYEQHFGPGTRLTVT.

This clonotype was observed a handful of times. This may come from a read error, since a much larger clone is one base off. CDR3 region: CASMEANAGELFF. CDR3 DNA: TGTGCCAGCATGGAGGCGAACGCCGGGGAGCTGTTTTTT. The J gene is TRBJ2-2, the V gene TRBV28, with TRBD2 as a possible D gene (5 bases). The CDR3 consists of 13 residues. Germline CDR1 reads MDHEN; CDR2 reads SYDVKM.

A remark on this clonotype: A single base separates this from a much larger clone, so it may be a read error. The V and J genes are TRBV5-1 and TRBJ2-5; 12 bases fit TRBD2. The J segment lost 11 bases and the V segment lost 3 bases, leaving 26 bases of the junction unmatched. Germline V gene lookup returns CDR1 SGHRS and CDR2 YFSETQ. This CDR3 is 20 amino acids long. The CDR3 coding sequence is TGCGCCAGCAGCTACCTAGCGGGAGGGCCTTGGGGAAGTGCAAGCAATGAGCAGTACTTC. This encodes CASSYLAGGPWGSASNEQYF.

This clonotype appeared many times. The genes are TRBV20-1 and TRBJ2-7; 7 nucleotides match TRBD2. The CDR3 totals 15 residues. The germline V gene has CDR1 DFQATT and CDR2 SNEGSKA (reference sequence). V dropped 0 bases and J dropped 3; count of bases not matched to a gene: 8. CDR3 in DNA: TGCAGTGCTAGAGATAACCGCGGCGGGAGCTACGAGCAGTACTTC. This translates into CSARDNRGGSYEQYF.

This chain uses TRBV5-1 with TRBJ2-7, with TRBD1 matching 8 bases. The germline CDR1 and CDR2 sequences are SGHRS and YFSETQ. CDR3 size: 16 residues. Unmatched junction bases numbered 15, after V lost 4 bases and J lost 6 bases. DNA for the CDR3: TGCGCCAGCAGCAAATATCCCGGGACAGGACCCCCCGAGCAGTACTTC. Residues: CASSKYPGTGPPEQYF.